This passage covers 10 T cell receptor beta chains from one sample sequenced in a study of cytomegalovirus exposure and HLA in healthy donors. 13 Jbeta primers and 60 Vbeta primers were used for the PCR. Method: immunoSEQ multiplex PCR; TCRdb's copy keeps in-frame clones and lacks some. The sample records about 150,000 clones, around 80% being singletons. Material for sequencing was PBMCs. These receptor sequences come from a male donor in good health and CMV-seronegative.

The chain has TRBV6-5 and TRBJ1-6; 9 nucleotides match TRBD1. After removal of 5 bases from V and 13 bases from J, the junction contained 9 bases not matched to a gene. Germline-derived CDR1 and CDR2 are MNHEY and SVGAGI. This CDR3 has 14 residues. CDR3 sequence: CASSPGQGLWPLHF. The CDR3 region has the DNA TGTGCCAGCAGTCCGGGACAGGGCCTTTGGCCCCTCCACTTT.

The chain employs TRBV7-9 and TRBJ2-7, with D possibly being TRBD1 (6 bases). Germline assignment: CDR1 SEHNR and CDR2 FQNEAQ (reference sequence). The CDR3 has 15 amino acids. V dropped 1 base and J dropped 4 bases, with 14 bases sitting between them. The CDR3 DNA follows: TGTGCCAGCAGCTTAGTGGGCGACAGGAGGTACGAGCAGTACTTC. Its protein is CASSLVGDRRYEQYF.

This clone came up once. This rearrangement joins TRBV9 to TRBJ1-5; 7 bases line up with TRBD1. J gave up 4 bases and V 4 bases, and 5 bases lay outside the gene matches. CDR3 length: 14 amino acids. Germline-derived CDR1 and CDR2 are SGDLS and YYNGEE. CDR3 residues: CASSRGQDNQPQHF. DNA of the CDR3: TGTGCCAGCAGCAGAGGACAGGATAATCAGCCCCAGCATTTT. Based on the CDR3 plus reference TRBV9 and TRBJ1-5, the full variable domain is DSGVTQTPKHLITATGQRVTLRCSPRSGDLSVYWYQQSLDQGLQFLIQYYNGEERAKGNILERFSAQQFPDLHSELNLSSLELGDSALYFCASSRGQDNQPQHFGDGTRLSIL.

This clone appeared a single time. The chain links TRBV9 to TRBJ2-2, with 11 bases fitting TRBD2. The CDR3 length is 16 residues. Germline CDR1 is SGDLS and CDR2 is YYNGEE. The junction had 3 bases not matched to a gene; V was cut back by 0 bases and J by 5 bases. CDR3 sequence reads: CASSVGSSGGTGELFF. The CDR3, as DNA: TGTGCCAGCAGCGTAGGTTCTAGCGGGGGGACCGGGGAGCTGTTTTTT.

The CDR3 nucleotides are TGTGCCAGCAGCTCACAACCACAGCGGGGGGGCCGAGAGACCCAGTACTTC. Amino acids: CASSSQPQRGGRETQYF. The V gene is TRBV7-2, the J gene TRBJ2-5; 10 positions match TRBD2. The CDR3 is 17 amino acids. Germline lookup yields CDR1 SGHTA and CDR2 FQGNSA. Trimming took 4 bases from V and 4 from J; bases not matched to a gene: 12.

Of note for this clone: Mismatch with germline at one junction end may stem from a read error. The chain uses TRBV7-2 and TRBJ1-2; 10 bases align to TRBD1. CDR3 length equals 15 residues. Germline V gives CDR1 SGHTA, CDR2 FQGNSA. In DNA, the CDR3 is TGTGCCAGCAGCATGAGGACAGGGGGTGACTATGGCTACCCCTTC. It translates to CASSMRTGGDYGYPF.

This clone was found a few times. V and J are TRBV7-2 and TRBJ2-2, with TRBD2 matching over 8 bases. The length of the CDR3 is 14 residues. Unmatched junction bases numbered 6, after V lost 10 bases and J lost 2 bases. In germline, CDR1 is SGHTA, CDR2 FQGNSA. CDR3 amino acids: CAIRAGANTGELFF. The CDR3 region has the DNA TGTGCCATCCGAGCGGGGGCTAACACCGGGGAGCTGTTTTTT. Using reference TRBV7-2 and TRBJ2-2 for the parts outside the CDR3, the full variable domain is GAGVSQSPSNKVTEKGKDVELRCDPISGHTALYWYRQSLGQGLEFLIYFQGNSAPDKSGLPSDRFSAERTGGSVSTLTIQRTQQEDSAVYLCAIRAGANTGELFFGEGSRLTVL.

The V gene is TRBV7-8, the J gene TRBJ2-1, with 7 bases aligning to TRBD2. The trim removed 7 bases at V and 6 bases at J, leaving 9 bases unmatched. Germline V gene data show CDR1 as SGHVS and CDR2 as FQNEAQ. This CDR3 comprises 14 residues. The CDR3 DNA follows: TGTGCCAGCACCCGGCTAGCGGATTTCAATGAGCAGTTCTTC. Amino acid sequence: CASTRLADFNEQFF. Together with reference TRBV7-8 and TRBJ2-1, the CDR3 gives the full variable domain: GAGVSQSPRYKVAKRGQDVALRCDPISGHVSLFWYQQALGQGPEFLTYFQNEAQLDKSGLPSDRFFAERPEGSVSTLKIQRTQQEDSAVYLCASTRLADFNEQFFGPGTRLTVL.

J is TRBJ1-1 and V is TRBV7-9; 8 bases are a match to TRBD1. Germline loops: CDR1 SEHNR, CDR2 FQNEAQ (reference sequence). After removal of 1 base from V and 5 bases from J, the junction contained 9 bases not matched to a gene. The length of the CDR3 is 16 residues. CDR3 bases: TGTGCCAGCAGCTTAGAGTCAGGGGGCGCGGGGACTGAAGCTTTCTTT. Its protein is CASSLESGGAGTEAFF.

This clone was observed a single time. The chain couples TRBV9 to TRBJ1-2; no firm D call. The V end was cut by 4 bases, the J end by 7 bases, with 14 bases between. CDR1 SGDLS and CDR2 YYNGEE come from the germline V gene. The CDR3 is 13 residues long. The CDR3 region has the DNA TGTGCCAGCAGCCCCTTGGCCTCCCGTGGCTACACCTTC. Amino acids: CASSPLASRGYTF.